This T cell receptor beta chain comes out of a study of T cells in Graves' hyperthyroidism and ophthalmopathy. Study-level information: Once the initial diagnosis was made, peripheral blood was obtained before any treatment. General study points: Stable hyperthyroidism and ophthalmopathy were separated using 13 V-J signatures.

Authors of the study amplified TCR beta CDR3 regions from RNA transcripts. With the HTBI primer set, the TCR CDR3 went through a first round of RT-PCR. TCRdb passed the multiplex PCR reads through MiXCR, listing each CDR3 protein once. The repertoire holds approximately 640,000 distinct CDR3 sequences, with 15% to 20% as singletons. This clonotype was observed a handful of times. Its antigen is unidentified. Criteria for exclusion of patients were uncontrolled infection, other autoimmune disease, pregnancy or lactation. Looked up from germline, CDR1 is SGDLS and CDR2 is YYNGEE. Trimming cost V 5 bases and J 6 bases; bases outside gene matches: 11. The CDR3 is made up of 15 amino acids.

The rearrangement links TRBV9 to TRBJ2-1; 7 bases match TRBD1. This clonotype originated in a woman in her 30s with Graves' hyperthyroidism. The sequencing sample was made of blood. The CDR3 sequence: CASSYTTGWTNEQFF. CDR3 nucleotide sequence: TGTGCCAGCAGTTATACGACAGGGTGGACCAATGAGCAGTTCTTC.